What follows describes a single TCR beta chain. The antigen remains undetermined. This entry belongs to a study of T-cell reconstitution after alpha-beta-depleted transplantation in children. Study-wide results and caveats: Approximately two months post-transplant, alpha-beta T cells reportedly originated from several hundred expanded graft clones. A year had passed since transplant, and T-cell counts and diversity by then came mostly from newly produced T cells. Certain patients had high TCRbeta diversity at day 60, and it came from recipient T cells and thymic progenitors that survived.

Preparing the TCRbeta library involved the use of unique molecular identifiers. Each CDR3 protein gets one entry after TCRdb re-called the PCR reads with MiXCR. The sample includes about 980,000 distinct CDR3 sequences, roughly 29% of them seen just once. V shed 8 bases and J 7 bases; nucleotides not matched to a gene: 2. In germline, CDR1 is MGHDK, CDR2 SYGVNS. The CDR3 has 11 residues. The source of this sequence is a boy under two years old who had a stem cell transplant for SCID, so the T cells may come from the graft donor. The sequenced sample was PBMCs, mostly from graft donor cells, obtained 360 days after TCRalphabeta/CD19-depleted stem cell transplant. The chain links TRBV25-1 to TRBJ1-2, with 9 bases aligning to TRBD1. The chain's CDR3 is CASGTGRGYTF. In DNA form, the CDR3 reads TGTGCCAGCGGGACAGGGCGTGGCTACACCTTC.